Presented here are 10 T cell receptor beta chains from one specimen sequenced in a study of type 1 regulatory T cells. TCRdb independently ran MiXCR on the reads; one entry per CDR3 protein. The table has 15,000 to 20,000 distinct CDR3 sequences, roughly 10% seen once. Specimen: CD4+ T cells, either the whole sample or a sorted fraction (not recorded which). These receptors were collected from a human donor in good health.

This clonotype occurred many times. In DNA form, the CDR3 reads TGCAGCGTTGACCGACTGGGGGGGCGGGGCCTAGATACGCAGTATTTT. Translated: CSVDRLGGRGLDTQYF. V usage is TRBV29-1 and J usage is TRBJ2-3, with D possibly TRBD2 on 7 matching bases. Trimming pared 3 bases from V and 5 bases from J, leaving 21 bases between. CDR1 and CDR2 (germline): SQVTM, ANQGSEA. This CDR3 has 16 amino acids.

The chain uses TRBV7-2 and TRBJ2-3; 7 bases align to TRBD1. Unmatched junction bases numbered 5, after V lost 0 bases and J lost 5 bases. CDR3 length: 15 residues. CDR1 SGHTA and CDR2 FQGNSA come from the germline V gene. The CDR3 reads CASSLAVGGRDTQYF. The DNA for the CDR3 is TGTGCCAGCAGCTTAGCTGTAGGGGGCAGAGATACGCAGTATTTT.

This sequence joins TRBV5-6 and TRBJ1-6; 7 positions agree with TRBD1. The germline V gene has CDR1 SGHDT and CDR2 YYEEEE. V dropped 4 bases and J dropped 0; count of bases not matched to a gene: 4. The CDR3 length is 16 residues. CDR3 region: CASSLRQGSYNSPLHF. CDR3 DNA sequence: TGTGCCAGCAGCCTAAGACAGGGCTCCTATAATTCACCCCTCCACTTT.

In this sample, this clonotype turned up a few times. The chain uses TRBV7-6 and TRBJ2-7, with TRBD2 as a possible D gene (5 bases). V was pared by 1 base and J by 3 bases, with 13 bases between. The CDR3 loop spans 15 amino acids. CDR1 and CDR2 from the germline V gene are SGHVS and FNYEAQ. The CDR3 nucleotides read TGTGCCAGCAGCTTAGTAAGCGGACCAAACTACGAGCAGTACTTC. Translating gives CASSLVSGPNYEQYF. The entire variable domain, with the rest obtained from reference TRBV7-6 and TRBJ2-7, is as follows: GAGVSQSPRYKVTKRGQDVALRCDPISGHVSLYWYRQALGQGPEFLTYFNYEAQQDKSGLPNDRFSAERPEGSISTLTIQRTEQRDSAMYRCASSLVSGPNYEQYFGPGTRLTVT.

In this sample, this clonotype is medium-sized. CDR3: CASSIRRESETQYF. The CDR3 DNA is TGTGCCAGTAGTATCCGGCGGGAGAGCGAGACCCAGTACTTC. The chain has TRBV19 and TRBJ2-5; 7 bases agree with TRBD2. Germline CDR1 LNHDA, CDR2 SQIVND (reference sequence). The ends lost 3 bases at V and 5 bases at J; junction bases unmatched: 6. CDR3 length: 14 amino acids.

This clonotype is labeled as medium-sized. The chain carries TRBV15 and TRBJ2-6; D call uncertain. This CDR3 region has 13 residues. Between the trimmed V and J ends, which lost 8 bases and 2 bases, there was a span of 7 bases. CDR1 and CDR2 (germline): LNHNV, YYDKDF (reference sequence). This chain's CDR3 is CATLPPGANVLTF. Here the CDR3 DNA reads TGTGCCACCCTTCCTCCTGGGGCCAACGTCCTGACTTTC.

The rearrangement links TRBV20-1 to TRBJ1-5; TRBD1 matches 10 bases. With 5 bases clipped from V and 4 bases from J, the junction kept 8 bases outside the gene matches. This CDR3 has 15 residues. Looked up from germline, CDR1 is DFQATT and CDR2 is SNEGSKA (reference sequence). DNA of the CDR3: TGCAGTGCTCCCATATGGACAGGGGGGAATCAGCCCCAGCATTTT. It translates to CSAPIWTGGNQPQHF.

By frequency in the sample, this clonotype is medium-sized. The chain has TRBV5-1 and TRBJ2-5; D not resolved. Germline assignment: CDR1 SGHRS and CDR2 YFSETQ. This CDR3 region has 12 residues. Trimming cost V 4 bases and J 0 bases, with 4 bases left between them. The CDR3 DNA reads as TGCGCCAGCAGCCTGGACCAAGAGACCCAGTACTTC. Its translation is CASSLDQETQYF.

This chain's CDR3 is CASSFEVWGYRQETQYF. CDR3 in DNA: TGTGCCAGCAGCTTTGAAGTTTGGGGTTACAGGCAAGAGACCCAGTACTTC. The rearrangement uses TRBV7-9 and TRBJ2-5, with a possible D match to TRBD1 (5 bases). Germline values: CDR1 SEHNR, CDR2 FQNEAQ (reference sequence). The CDR3 totals 17 residues. Between the trimmed V and J ends, which lost 3 bases and 2 bases, there was a span of 19 bases.

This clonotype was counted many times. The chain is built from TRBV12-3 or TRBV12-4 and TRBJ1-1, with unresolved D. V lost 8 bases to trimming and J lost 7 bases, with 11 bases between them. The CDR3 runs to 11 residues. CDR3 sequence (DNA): TGTGCCAGCTCAGTCTTCAGTGAAGCTTTCTTT. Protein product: CASSVFSEAFF.